The rows below give T cell receptor beta chains drawn from one sample of a study of blood T cells in healthy people across ages. TCRdb recomputed calls from the 5' RACE reads with MiXCR, one row per CDR3 protein. The data show about 1.4 million distinct CDR3 sequences, around 59% seen once. Sequenced: blood. Source of these receptors: a young man in good health. CDR3s include the opening cysteine and the closing phenylalanine or tryptophan. The D gene is left open where the match is weak. Expanded clones get a size class; other rows say once, few or many, or leave the size out.

d_gene: .; v_gene: TRBV7-9; abundance: .; j_gene: TRBJ2-5; CDR3aa: CASSFLSGKETQYF; CDR3nt: TGTGCCAGCAGCTTCCTAAGCGGAAAAGAGACCCAGTACTTC
d_gene: .; v_gene: TRBV9; abundance: .; j_gene: TRBJ2-3; CDR3aa: CASSVFTDTQYF; CDR3nt: TGTGCCAGCAGCGTTTTCACAGATACGCAGTATTTT
d_gene: TRBD1; v_gene: TRBV7-2; abundance: .; j_gene: TRBJ2-3; CDR3aa: CASIPQGAPDTQYF; CDR3nt: TGTGCCAGCATCCCTCAGGGGGCTCCTGATACGCAGTATTTT
d_gene: .; v_gene: TRBV25-1; abundance: .; j_gene: TRBJ2-7; CDR3aa: CASSETGQPYEQYF; CDR3nt: TGTGCCAGCAGTGAAACAGGGCAACCCTACGAGCAGTACTTC
d_gene: .; v_gene: TRBV29-1; abundance: .; j_gene: TRBJ1-1; CDR3aa: CSVSSTGNTEAFF; CDR3nt: TGCAGCGTTAGCTCGACTGGGAACACTGAAGCTTTCTTT
d_gene: .; v_gene: TRBV12-3/TRBV12-4; abundance: .; j_gene: TRBJ1-5; CDR3aa: CASRFGGNQPQHF; CDR3nt: TGTGCCAGCAGGTTCGGGGGAAATCAGCCCCAGCATTTT
d_gene: .; v_gene: TRBV6-1; abundance: few; j_gene: TRBJ1-2; CDR3aa: CASSERQTYGYTF; CDR3nt: TGTGCCAGCAGTGAGAGACAGACATATGGCTACACCTTC
d_gene: .; v_gene: TRBV29-1; abundance: few; j_gene: TRBJ2-7; CDR3aa: CSVEEESSYEQYF; CDR3nt: TGCAGCGTTGAGGAGGAAAGCTCCTACGAGCAGTACTTC
d_gene: .; v_gene: TRBV12-3/TRBV12-4; abundance: .; j_gene: TRBJ2-5; CDR3aa: CASSGFGGDETQYF; CDR3nt: TGTGCCAGCAGTGGTTTCGGAGGGGATGAGACCCAGTACTTC
d_gene: TRBD2; v_gene: TRBV10-3; abundance: .; j_gene: TRBJ2-1; CDR3aa: CAIGGGPLDEQFF; CDR3nt: TGTGCCATTGGGGGAGGGCCCCTGGATGAGCAGTTCTTC
d_gene: .; v_gene: TRBV6-1; abundance: .; j_gene: TRBJ1-1; CDR3aa: CASSSSSLNTEAFF; CDR3nt: TGTGCCAGCAGTTCCAGTTCTCTGAACACTGAAGCTTTCTTT
d_gene: .; v_gene: TRBV2; abundance: .; j_gene: TRBJ2-7; CDR3aa: CAPNSGGPPYEQYF; CDR3nt: TGTGCCCCCAATTCTGGGGGACCTCCCTACGAGCAGTACTTC
d_gene: .; v_gene: TRBV9; abundance: .; j_gene: TRBJ2-7; CDR3aa: CASSVEGGMSSYEQYF; CDR3nt: TGTGCCAGCAGCGTAGAAGGCGGCATGAGCTCCTACGAGCAGTACTTC
d_gene: .; v_gene: TRBV6-5; abundance: .; j_gene: TRBJ2-5; CDR3aa: CASSPLSDQETQYF; CDR3nt: TGTGCCAGCAGCCCCCTCTCAGACCAAGAGACCCAGTACTTC
d_gene: .; v_gene: TRBV6-5; abundance: once; j_gene: TRBJ2-7; CDR3aa: CASSSSFGHDEQYF; CDR3nt: TGTGCCAGCAGTTCGAGTTTCGGCCACGATGAGCAGTACTTC
d_gene: .; v_gene: TRBV12-3/TRBV12-4; abundance: .; j_gene: TRBJ1-2; CDR3aa: CASSLGVWGPYGYTF; CDR3nt: TGTGCCAGCAGTTTAGGTGTCTGGGGCCCCTATGGCTACACCTTC
d_gene: .; v_gene: TRBV20-1; abundance: few; j_gene: TRBJ2-3; CDR3aa: CSAKSGDTQYF; CDR3nt: TGCAGTGCTAAGTCTGGGGATACGCAGTATTTT
d_gene: .; v_gene: TRBV29-1; abundance: .; j_gene: TRBJ2-7; CDR3aa: CSVEVSGFGEQYF; CDR3nt: TGCAGCGTTGAGGTTTCAGGGTTTGGGGAGCAGTACTTC
d_gene: .; v_gene: TRBV15; abundance: .; j_gene: TRBJ2-2; CDR3aa: CATSRDPDTGELFF; CDR3nt: TGTGCCACCAGCAGAGACCCGGACACCGGGGAGCTGTTTTTT
d_gene: .; v_gene: TRBV27; abundance: .; j_gene: TRBJ1-4; CDR3aa: CASGTYAEKLFF; CDR3nt: TGTGCCAGCGGGACGTACGCTGAAAAACTGTTTTTT
d_gene: TRBD2; v_gene: TRBV24-1; abundance: .; j_gene: TRBJ2-1; CDR3aa: CATSDFWVAGGRRHEQFF; CDR3nt: TGTGCCACCAGTGATTTTTGGGTAGCGGGGGGCCGACGACATGAGCAGTTCTTC
d_gene: TRBD2; v_gene: TRBV5-6; abundance: .; j_gene: TRBJ2-1; CDR3aa: CASSPGRAGNNEQFF; CDR3nt: TGTGCCAGCAGCCCTGGACGAGCGGGGAACAATGAGCAGTTCTTC
d_gene: .; v_gene: TRBV27; abundance: .; j_gene: TRBJ1-1; CDR3aa: CASSRPQRTEAFF; CDR3nt: TGTGCCAGCAGCCGTCCACAGCGGACTGAAGCTTTCTTT
d_gene: .; v_gene: TRBV15; abundance: .; j_gene: TRBJ2-4; CDR3aa: CATSSPGLAKNIQYF; CDR3nt: TGTGCCACCAGCAGTCCGGGGTTAGCCAAAAACATTCAGTACTTC
d_gene: .; v_gene: TRBV5-1; abundance: few; j_gene: TRBJ1-5; CDR3aa: CASSLANEGPSNQPQHF; CDR3nt: TGCGCCAGCAGCTTGGCCAATGAGGGTCCAAGCAATCAGCCCCAGCATTTT
d_gene: TRBD2; v_gene: TRBV9; abundance: .; j_gene: TRBJ2-1; CDR3aa: CASTPGLAGWSEQFF; CDR3nt: TGTGCCAGCACTCCCGGACTAGCGGGATGGAGTGAGCAGTTCTTC
d_gene: .; v_gene: TRBV6-6; abundance: few; j_gene: TRBJ2-1; CDR3aa: CASSYAPYNEQFF; CDR3nt: TGTGCCAGCAGTTACGCCCCCTACAATGAGCAGTTCTTC
d_gene: .; v_gene: TRBV19; abundance: .; j_gene: TRBJ2-6; CDR3aa: CASLWAMGSGANVLTF; CDR3nt: TGTGCCAGTTTATGGGCTATGGGCTCTGGGGCCAACGTCCTGACTTTC
d_gene: .; v_gene: TRBV12-3/TRBV12-4; abundance: .; j_gene: TRBJ2-7; CDR3aa: CASGLGSGVNEQYF; CDR3nt: TGTGCCAGCGGGTTAGGGTCGGGGGTGAACGAGCAGTACTTC
d_gene: .; v_gene: TRBV5-1; abundance: .; j_gene: TRBJ2-1; CDR3aa: CASSAPGVHNEQFF; CDR3nt: TGCGCCAGCAGCGCCCCTGGGGTACACAATGAGCAGTTCTTC
d_gene: .; v_gene: TRBV11-2; abundance: .; j_gene: TRBJ2-7; CDR3aa: CASSPDGSSYNEQYF; CDR3nt: TGTGCCAGCAGCCCGGACGGCAGCTCCTACAATGAGCAGTACTTC
d_gene: .; v_gene: TRBV6-6; abundance: few; j_gene: TRBJ2-3; CDR3aa: CASSRVLTDTQYF; CDR3nt: TGTGCCAGCAGTAGGGTTTTGACAGATACGCAGTATTTT
d_gene: TRBD2; v_gene: TRBV2; abundance: .; j_gene: TRBJ2-5; CDR3aa: CASSEVPGLVGRRETQYF; CDR3nt: TGTGCCAGCAGTGAAGTTCCGGGACTAGTAGGGCGGCGAGAGACCCAGTACTTC
d_gene: .; v_gene: TRBV12-3/TRBV12-4; abundance: few; j_gene: TRBJ1-2; CDR3aa: CASRPTGTGNYGYTF; CDR3nt: TGTGCCAGCAGACCAACAGGCACCGGGAACTATGGCTACACCTTC
d_gene: TRBD1; v_gene: TRBV20-1; abundance: many; j_gene: TRBJ1-5; CDR3aa: CSARDGNQGAPSQPQHF; CDR3nt: TGCAGTGCTAGAGATGGAAATCAGGGGGCGCCCAGTCAGCCCCAGCATTTT
d_gene: .; v_gene: TRBV10-1; abundance: once; j_gene: TRBJ1-4; CDR3aa: CASSDHGPGKLFF; CDR3nt: TGCGCCAGCAGTGATCACGGGCCCGGAAAACTGTTTTTT
d_gene: TRBD2; v_gene: TRBV20-1; abundance: .; j_gene: TRBJ2-7; CDR3aa: CSASMTSGGLGEQYF; CDR3nt: TGCAGTGCTAGTATGACTAGCGGAGGTCTTGGCGAGCAGTACTTC
d_gene: .; v_gene: TRBV9; abundance: .; j_gene: TRBJ1-2; CDR3aa: CASSADGGTVGYTF; CDR3nt: TGTGCCAGCAGCGCGGACGGGGGCACAGTTGGCTACACCTTC
d_gene: TRBD2; v_gene: TRBV6-1; abundance: .; j_gene: TRBJ2-7; CDR3aa: CASSGIAGDPRYEKYF; CDR3nt: TGTGCCAGCAGTGGTATAGCGGGGGACCCTCGTTACGAGAAGTACTTC
d_gene: TRBD2; v_gene: TRBV10-3; abundance: .; j_gene: TRBJ2-3; CDR3aa: CAILRGLGITDTQYF; CDR3nt: TGTGCCATCCTTAGAGGACTAGGGATCACAGATACGCAGTATTTT
d_gene: TRBD1; v_gene: TRBV7-2; abundance: .; j_gene: TRBJ2-7; CDR3aa: CASSSQHRGWDEQYF; CDR3nt: TGTGCCAGCAGCTCCCAACACAGGGGTTGGGACGAGCAGTACTTC
d_gene: TRBD1; v_gene: TRBV27; abundance: .; j_gene: TRBJ2-7; CDR3aa: CASSAGTGGNNEQYF; CDR3nt: TGTGCCAGCAGTGCCGGGACAGGAGGAAACAATGAGCAGTACTTC
d_gene: .; v_gene: TRBV4-3; abundance: .; j_gene: TRBJ2-5; CDR3aa: CASSQEILRETQYF; CDR3nt: TGCGCCAGCAGCCAAGAGATCTTGCGGGAGACCCAGTACTTC
d_gene: .; v_gene: TRBV6-6; abundance: once; j_gene: TRBJ2-2; CDR3aa: CASKEGTGDTGELFF; CDR3nt: TGTGCCAGTAAGGAGGGAACAGGGGACACCGGGGAGCTGTTTTTT
d_gene: .; v_gene: TRBV5-1; abundance: .; j_gene: TRBJ2-7; CDR3aa: CASSLEGWDFTYEQYF; CDR3nt: TGCGCCAGCAGCTTGGAAGGATGGGACTTTACCTACGAGCAGTACTTC
d_gene: TRBD2; v_gene: TRBV7-9; abundance: .; j_gene: TRBJ2-5; CDR3aa: CANSHTTSGQETQYF; CDR3nt: TGTGCCAACAGTCATACTACTAGCGGCCAAGAGACCCAGTACTTC